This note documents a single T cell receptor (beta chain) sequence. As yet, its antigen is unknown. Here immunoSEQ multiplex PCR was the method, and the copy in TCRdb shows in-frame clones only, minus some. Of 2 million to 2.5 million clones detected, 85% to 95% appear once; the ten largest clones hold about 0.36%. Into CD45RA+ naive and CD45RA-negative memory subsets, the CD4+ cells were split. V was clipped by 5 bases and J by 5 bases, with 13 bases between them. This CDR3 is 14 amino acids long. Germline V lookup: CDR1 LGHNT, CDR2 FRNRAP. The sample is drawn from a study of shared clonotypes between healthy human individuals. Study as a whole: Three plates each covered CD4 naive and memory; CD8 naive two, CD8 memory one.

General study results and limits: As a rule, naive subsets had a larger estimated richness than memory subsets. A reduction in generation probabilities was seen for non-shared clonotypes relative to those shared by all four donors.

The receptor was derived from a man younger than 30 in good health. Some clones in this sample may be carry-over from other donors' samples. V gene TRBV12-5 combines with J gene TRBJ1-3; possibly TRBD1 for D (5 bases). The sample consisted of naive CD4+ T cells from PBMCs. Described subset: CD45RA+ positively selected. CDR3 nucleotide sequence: TGTGCTAGTGGTCCTCAGGGTGTAAGAAACACCATATATTTT. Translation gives CASGPQGVRNTIYF. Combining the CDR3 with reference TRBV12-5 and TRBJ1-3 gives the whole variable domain DARVTQTPRHKVTEMGQEVTMRCQPILGHNTVFWYRQTMMQGLELLAYFRNRAPLDDSGMPKDRFSAEMPDATLATLKIQPSEPRDSAVYFCASGPQGVRNTIYFGEGSWLTVV.